This T cell receptor beta chain was documented in a study of blood T cell repertoires in COVID-19. Background on the study: PBMCs, B-cell-depleted T cells, or T cells provided the cDNA or gDNA that made up the material.

The V end was cut by 3 bases, the J end by 3 bases, with 6 bases between. CDR1 is MDHEN and CDR2 is SYDVKM in the germline V gene. The CDR3 has 12 residues. Profiling relied on immunoSEQ multiplex PCR, and the TCRdb table lists in-frame clones only, not all of them. Among about 46,000 clones, roughly 88% were seen once, and the ten largest hold roughly 13%. Sequenced input: peripheral blood. The origin of this receptor is a human donor with active COVID-19. The donor label of this sample is uncertain. This sequence joins TRBV28 and TRBJ2-7; D not resolved. The CDR3 sequence: CASSFTVYEQYF. Here the CDR3 DNA reads TGTGCCAGCAGTTTTACAGTCTACGAGCAGTACTTC.